This record concerns one T cell receptor beta chain sequence. Its antigen is not known. The data stem from a study of cytomegalovirus exposure and HLA in healthy donors. Findings and caveats of the study: Being indistinguishable, some V segments were excluded, TRBV6-2 and TRBV6-3 among them. Reports state that TCR beta sequences accurately predicted most subjects' HLA-A and HLA-B alleles. TCR beta chains associated with HLA were, in a later analysis, more clonally expanded than equally common others.

Germline values: CDR1 SNHLY, CDR2 FYNNEI. Trimming took 5 bases from V and 2 from J, leaving 10 bases between them. This CDR3 spans 13 amino acids. It was healthy bone marrow donors who served as donors. The study ran its PCR with 60 Vbeta and 13 Jbeta primers. Sequencing used immunoSEQ multiplex PCR; TCRdb keeps in-frame clones, though not all of them. Found here are more than 90,000 clones, 70% to 80% of them singletons; the top ten hold around 10%. This rearrangement joins TRBV2 to TRBJ2-7, with D possibly being TRBD2 (5 bases). Specimen: PBMCs. This TCR was sampled from a woman between 45 and 60 years old in good health and CMV-seropositive. CDR3 in amino acids: CASSRGFPYEQYF. CDR3 DNA sequence: TGTGCCAGCAGTCGGGGTTTCCCCTACGAGCAGTACTTC.